A single sample is the source of the 21 T cell receptor beta chains below, sequenced in a study of human T cells and chemical hapten exposure. TCRdb itself ran the RACE reads through MiXCR, one entry per CDR3 protein. The sample lists some 87,000 distinct CDR3 sequences; 9% to 12% were seen once. Time point noted: patch test 1, 2 weeks after DPC sensitization. As to treatment: therapeutic diphenylcyclopropenone sensitization with weekly scalp DPC. This sample comprised whole blood, obtained in connection with sensitization to the hapten diphenylcyclopropenone (DPC). The receptors were gathered from a woman in her 50s with alopecia areata. Some clones in this sample may be carry-over from other donors' samples.

The chain carries TRBV6-2 or TRBV6-3 and TRBJ1-1, with D perhaps TRBD1 (5 bases). This CDR3 has 13 residues. V shed 8 bases and J shed 1 base, with 11 bases lying between them. CDR1 is MNHEY, CDR2 SVGEGT, per germline. The CDR3 DNA reads as TGTGCCAGCCCAGGGAGTTGGAACACTGAAGCTTTCTTT. The encoded protein is CASPGSWNTEAFF.

This clonotype was seen ten or more times. The rearrangement links TRBV20-1 to TRBJ2-5, with 7 bases that match TRBD2. Trimming removed 6 bases from V and 1 base from J; junction bases left unmatched: 14. The CDR3 extends over 16 amino acids. In germline, CDR1 is DFQATT, CDR2 SNEGSKA (reference sequence). For the CDR3, the DNA is TGCAGTGCACCGAGGGCTAGCGGTATATTCCAAGAGACCCAGTACTTC. Its translation is CSAPRASGIFQETQYF.

This clonotype showed up many times. This rearrangement joins TRBV5-1 to TRBJ2-7; D gene ambiguous. Trimming removed 0 bases at V and 5 bases at J, with 6 bases between. Germline values: CDR1 SGHRS, CDR2 YFSETQ. This CDR3 is 12 amino acids long. The CDR3 region is CASSLAGDEQYF. The CDR3 bases are TGCGCCAGCAGCTTGGCAGGCGACGAGCAGTACTTC.

This clonotype appeared many times. V gene TRBV2 combines with J gene TRBJ1-1, with 8 nucleotides matching TRBD1. CDR1 SNHLY and CDR2 FYNNEI come from the germline V gene. Germline trimming cut 7 bases from V and 4 bases from J; bases unmatched to any gene: 8. This CDR3 is built from 14 residues. The CDR3 DNA is TGTGCCAGCATTAGGCAGGGGGCCGTCACTGAAGCTTTCTTT. It is translated as CASIRQGAVTEAFF.

This clonotype was observed at least ten times. The chain has TRBV7-9 and TRBJ1-5, with a possible D match to TRBD1 (6 bases). V was pared by 4 bases and J by 5 bases, with 15 bases between. Germline V lookup: CDR1 SEHNR, CDR2 FQNEAQ (reference sequence). The CDR3 has 15 amino acids. The CDR3 region is CASSSIGGPDQPQHF. In DNA form, the CDR3 reads TGTGCCAGCAGCTCAATTGGGGGGCCGGATCAGCCCCAGCATTTT.

The J gene is TRBJ2-7, the V gene TRBV5-1; D may correspond to TRBD1 or TRBD2 (5 bases each). Germline CDR1 is SGHRS and CDR2 is YFSETQ. Trimming cost V 4 bases and J 0 bases, with 11 bases left between them. The CDR3 extends over 14 amino acids. The CDR3 here is CASSRDGTSYEQYF. The DNA of the CDR3 is TGCGCCAGCAGCCGGGACGGGACCTCCTACGAGCAGTACTTC.

V and J are TRBV11-1 and TRBJ2-1, with 11 bases identical to TRBD2. Unmatched junction bases numbered 12, after V lost 5 bases and J lost 9 bases. The V gene's germline CDR1 is SGHAT and CDR2 FQDESV (reference sequence). The CDR3 is 16 residues long. The CDR3 nucleotides are TGTGCCAGCAGCCAAGGACTAGCGGGCTGGGGGAGTGAGCAGTTCTTC. It encodes CASSQGLAGWGSEQFF.

There are a few counts of this clonotype. J is TRBJ1-1 and V is TRBV29-1; tentative D call: TRBD1 (5 bases). Trimming removed 4 bases from V and 11 bases from J, with 14 bases in between. Germline V gene sequence: CDR1 SQVTM, CDR2 ANQGSEA. There are 11 residues in the CDR3. The CDR3: CSVGTTEEAFF. In DNA form, the CDR3 reads TGCAGCGTTGGGACAACCGAGGAGGCTTTCTTT.

In its sample, this clonotype was seen a few times. This chain connects TRBV6-4 to TRBJ2-3; the D is unclear. The CDR3 loop spans 13 amino acids. Trimming removed 5 bases from V and 1 base from J, with 7 bases in between. Germline V gene data show CDR1 as MRHNA and CDR2 as SNTAGT. The CDR3 here is CASSLTRTDTQYF. The CDR3 bases are TGTGCCAGCAGTCTCACTCGCACAGATACGCAGTATTTT.

This clonotype was counted many times. The J gene is TRBJ2-6, the V gene TRBV3-1; D possibly corresponds to TRBD2 (6 bases). The germline V gene has CDR1 LGHDT and CDR2 YNNKEL (reference sequence). The CDR3 consists of 15 residues. Trimming removed 4 bases at V and 2 bases at J, with 9 bases between. This chain's CDR3 is CASSLSGAGANVLTF. The CDR3 DNA follows: TGTGCCAGCAGCCTTAGCGGAGCTGGGGCCAACGTCCTGACTTTC.

This clonotype came up once. The chain links TRBV7-2 to TRBJ2-7; 8 nucleotides match TRBD1. Germline lookup yields CDR1 SGHTA and CDR2 FQGNSA. There are 14 residues in the CDR3. Trimming removed 5 bases from V and 3 bases from J; junction bases left unmatched: 6. CDR3 loop: CASSPTGAGYEQYF. The CDR3, as DNA: TGTGCCAGCAGCCCGACAGGGGCTGGCTACGAGCAGTACTTC.

This clonotype has just a few counts. The chain is built from TRBV4-1 and TRBJ2-4; D unclear. Germline V gene sequence: CDR1 MGHRA, CDR2 YSYEKL. This CDR3 has 14 amino acids. V shed 4 bases and J shed 0 bases, with 7 bases lying between them. The CDR3 DNA sequence: TGCGCCAGCAGCCTCCGGTTAGCCAAAAACATTCAGTACTTC. Residues: CASSLRLAKNIQYF.

In this sample, this clonotype turned up a few times. The chain employs TRBV12-3 or TRBV12-4 and TRBJ1-5; 7 positions agree with TRBD1. V lost 5 bases to trimming and J lost 7 bases; unmatched junction nucleotides: 5. The CDR3 is 13 residues long. The CDR3 DNA is TGTGCCAGCAGTCCTCAACAGGGGCAGCCCCAGCATTTT. Translating it yields CASSPQQGQPQHF.

This clonotype has more than one count but fewer than ten. This chain connects TRBV11-2 to TRBJ2-4, with 12 bases that match TRBD2. The CDR3 is 17 residues long. Germline CDR1 SGHAT, CDR2 FQNNGV. J gave up 9 bases and V 4 bases, and 13 bases lay outside the gene matches. CDR3 nucleotide sequence: TGTGCCAGCAGCTCCCAAGGCGCTAGCGGGAGGGTCGGCATTCAGTACTTC. Translated, it gives CASSSQGASGRVGIQYF.

This chain links TRBV20-1 with TRBJ1-1, with D perhaps TRBD1 (5 bases). The CDR3 length is 13 residues. V lost 6 bases and J lost 0, with 11 bases in between. Germline CDR1 DFQATT, CDR2 SNEGSKA (reference sequence). The DNA of the CDR3 is TGCAGTGCCCTACAGGACATGAACACTGAAGCTTTCTTT. Encoded protein: CSALQDMNTEAFF.

This chain connects TRBV25-1 to TRBJ2-2; D gene unclear. Germline lookup yields CDR1 MGHDK and CDR2 SYGVNS. The V end was cut by 5 bases, the J end by 0 bases, with 10 bases between. CDR3 length: 15 residues. CDR3 residues: CASSRHDPNTGELFF. The DNA of the CDR3 is TGTGCCAGCAGTCGTCATGATCCGAACACCGGGGAGCTGTTTTTT.

The chain employs TRBV5-1 and TRBJ2-5; D is ambiguous. CDR3 length equals 14 residues. Germline V gene sequence: CDR1 SGHRS, CDR2 YFSETQ. The V and J ends lost 4 bases and 2 bases respectively, with 12 bases between them. CDR3 DNA sequence: TGCGCCAGCAGCCTCACCGACTCGCAAGAGACCCAGTACTTC. Amino acid sequence: CASSLTDSQETQYF.

V and J are TRBV29-1 and TRBJ2-5; 11 bases match TRBD2. V was pared by 5 bases and J by 2 bases, with 7 bases of the junction left unmatched. CDR1 is SQVTM and CDR2 is ANQGSEA in the germline V gene. This CDR3 contains 15 residues. The CDR3 region has the DNA TGCAGCGTTACCCCGCTAGCGGGGGGTCAAGAGACCCAGTACTTC. Its translation is CSVTPLAGGQETQYF.

This sequence joins TRBV2 and TRBJ1-1; D unclear. There are 14 residues in the CDR3. V lost 7 bases and J lost 4, with 16 bases in between. Germline assignment: CDR1 SNHLY and CDR2 FYNNEI. Here the CDR3 reads CASKVEIMSTEAFF. CDR3 nucleotide sequence: TGTGCCAGCAAGGTTGAGATTATGAGCACTGAAGCTTTCTTT.

This clonotype was seen a handful of times. V usage is TRBV29-1 and J usage is TRBJ2-5; D not certain. Per germline, CDR1 SQVTM and CDR2 ANQGSEA. The ends were cut back, 5 bases at V and 2 bases at J, with 9 bases in the middle. This CDR3 is built from 12 residues. The CDR3 reads CSVNDGQETQYF. CDR3 in DNA: TGCAGCGTTAACGACGGACAAGAGACCCAGTACTTC.

In its sample, this clonotype is medium-sized. The chain employs TRBV6-5 and TRBJ2-7; 9 positions match TRBD2. V shed 0 bases, J shed 6 bases, and the junction held 9 bases outside the gene matches. Germline V gene lookup returns CDR1 MNHEY and CDR2 SVGAGI. This CDR3 comprises 16 residues. The CDR3 sequence: CASSYSKASGIREQYF. CDR3 DNA: TGTGCCAGCAGTTACTCGAAGGCTAGCGGGATCCGCGAGCAGTACTTC.